These 18 T cell receptor beta chains came from one sample sequenced in a study of regulatory and conventional T cells in breast cancer. TCRdb processed the PCR reads anew with MiXCR; each CDR3 protein has one entry. The data contain fewer than 20,000 distinct CDR3 sequences, about 32% of them singletons. The sample consisted of conventional T cells from blood. The receptor source for this set is a female donor in good health.

The J gene is TRBJ1-5, the V gene TRBV20-1, with a weak D call TRBD1 (6 bases). Trimming left V 1 base short and J 7 bases short, with 8 bases between. This CDR3 has 12 amino acids. Germline loops: CDR1 DFQATT, CDR2 SNEGSKA (reference sequence). For the CDR3, the DNA is TGCAGTGCTAGAGCAGGGGTCCAGCCCCAGCATTTT. Its protein is CSARAGVQPQHF.

This clonotype was seen a few times. The CDR3 loop reads CASSPGQGTYEQYF. The CDR3 bases are TGTGCCAGCAGCCCAGGACAGGGCACCTACGAGCAGTACTTC. V and J are TRBV12-3 or TRBV12-4 and TRBJ2-7; TRBD1 matches 8 bases. The CDR3 contains 14 residues. The junction had 6 bases not matched to a gene; V was cut back by 6 bases and J by 2 bases.

This clonotype was recorded a few times. The CDR3: CSASRDSGNTIYF. The CDR3, as DNA: TGCAGTGCTAGCCGGGACAGCGGAAACACCATATATTTT. The chain is built from TRBV20-1 and TRBJ1-3, with 7 bases identical to TRBD1. The germline gives CDR1 DFQATT, CDR2 SNEGSKA (reference sequence). This CDR3 is 13 amino acids long. Trimming at V came to 3 bases and at J to 4 bases, leaving 3 bases not matched to a gene.

This clonotype was picked up a small number of times. This chain links TRBV5-1 with TRBJ1-1, with 8 positions matching TRBD1. J lost 5 bases, V lost 3 bases, and 6 bases had no gene match. The CDR3 spans 14 residues. Looked up from germline, CDR1 is SGHRS and CDR2 is YFSETQ. The CDR3 DNA is TGCGCCAGCAGCTCCTCAGGGGGCTTGACTGAAGCTTTCTTT. Protein: CASSSSGGLTEAFF. The whole variable domain, remainder taken from reference TRBV5-1 and TRBJ1-1, is KAGVTQTPRYLIKTRGQQVTLSCSPISGHRSVSWYQQTPGQGLQFLFEYFSETQRNKGNFPGRFSGRQFSNSRSEMNVSTLELGDSALYLCASSSSGGLTEAFFGQGTRLTVV.

Concerning this clonotype itself: One base away lies a much larger clone, so this may be a sequencing read error. The rearrangement uses TRBV5-1 and TRBJ1-1; D gene unclear. Per germline, CDR1 SGHRS and CDR2 YFSETQ. The CDR3 covers 13 residues. V lost 0 bases and J 6 bases, leaving 9 bases between the germline ends. CDR3 residues: CASSLAVAAEAFF. The CDR3 coding sequence is TGCGCCAGCAGCTTGGCCGTGGCAGCTGAAGCTTTCTTT.

This clonotype was counted between two and nine times. The chain couples TRBV7-2 to TRBJ2-1; D gene ambiguous. The V end lost 2 bases, the J end lost 6 bases, and 8 bases lay between the germline ends. Germline-derived CDR1 and CDR2 are SGHTA and FQGNSA. The CDR3 runs 13 residues. Here the CDR3 DNA reads TGTGCCAGCAGCTTACCATGGGGCAATGAGCAGTTCTTC. Amino acid sequence: CASSLPWGNEQFF.

This clonotype is a singleton in its sample. This rearrangement joins TRBV5-6 to TRBJ2-1, with D uncertain. V lost 1 base and J lost 8, with 13 bases in between. This CDR3 region has 14 residues. CDR1 SGHDT and CDR2 YYEEEE come from the germline V gene. The CDR3 reads CASSLWQKVHEQFF. The CDR3, as DNA: TGTGCCAGCAGCTTGTGGCAAAAGGTCCATGAGCAGTTCTTC. Drawing the rest from reference TRBV5-6 and TRBJ2-1, the complete variable domain is DAGVTQSPTHLIKTRGQQVTLRCSPKSGHDTVSWYQQALGQGPQFIFQYYEEEERQRGNFPDRFSGHQFPNYSSELNVNALLLGDSALYLCASSLWQKVHEQFFGPGTRLTVL.

The V and J genes are TRBV2 and TRBJ2-7, with D maybe TRBD2 (5 bases). The V end was cut by 7 bases, the J end by 2 bases, with 15 bases between. The V gene's germline CDR1 is SNHLY and CDR2 FYNNEI. The CDR3 has 14 residues. Here the CDR3 reads CASTRGRGTYEQYF. CDR3 sequence (DNA): TGTGCCAGCACCCGAGGACGGGGAACCTACGAGCAGTACTTC.

This clonotype was picked up a small number of times. The gene calls are TRBV7-2 and TRBJ2-5, with D perhaps TRBD1 (5 bases). V lost 1 base and J 5 bases, leaving 11 bases between the germline ends. The CDR3 runs 14 residues. Germline CDR1 and CDR2: SGHTA and FQGNSA. The CDR3 sequence is CASSLDRGMETQYF. CDR3 sequence (DNA): TGTGCCAGCAGCTTAGATAGGGGAATGGAGACCCAGTACTTC.

This clonotype was seen only a few times. This rearrangement joins TRBV7-3 to TRBJ2-1; 8 positions agree with TRBD2. Germline V gene data show CDR1 as SGHTA and CDR2 as FQGTGA. There are 13 residues in the CDR3. V was pared by 5 bases and J by 6 bases, with 3 bases of the junction left unmatched. The DNA for the CDR3 is TGTGCCAGCAGCCCTGGGACTAGCAATGAGCAGTTCTTC. It specifies CASSPGTSNEQFF.

The chain recombines TRBV5-4 with TRBJ2-3; weak D call: TRBD2 (6 bases). Germline assignment: CDR1 SGHNT and CDR2 YYREEE (reference sequence). This CDR3 has 16 amino acids. Deletions cut 7 bases from V and 0 bases from J, with 18 bases between. CDR3 protein: CASQPGGPLSTDTQYF. The DNA of the CDR3 is TGTGCCAGCCAACCAGGAGGGCCCTTAAGCACAGATACGCAGTATTTT. The full variable domain, with the rest looked up from reference TRBV5-4 and TRBJ2-3, is ETGVTQSPTHLIKTRGQQVTLRCSSQSGHNTVSWYQQALGQGPQFIFQYYREEENGRGNFPPRFSGLQFPNYSSELNVNALELDDSALYLCASQPGGPLSTDTQYFGPGTRLTVL.

This clonotype turned up a few times. A junction boundary mismatches the germline segment, possibly from a read error. The chain employs TRBV2 and TRBJ2-1; 10 positions match TRBD2. Germline CDR1 SNHLY, CDR2 FYNNEI. The CDR3 consists of 14 residues. CDR3 in amino acids: CASSSSPSSGGRGF. The CDR3 nucleotides read TGTGCCAGCAGTTCTAGCCCGTCTAGCGGGGGCCGAGGATTC.

The chain combines TRBV7-2 with TRBJ2-5; D not certain. V lost 4 bases to trimming and J lost 5 bases, with 11 bases between them. The CDR3 runs 13 residues. Germline V gives CDR1 SGHTA, CDR2 FQGNSA. CDR3 DNA sequence: TGTGCCAGCAGCTCTCCCCTCCGGGAGACCCAGTACTTC. It translates to CASSSPLRETQYF.

This clonotype was recorded many times. The J gene is TRBJ2-1, the V gene TRBV7-3; D remains ambiguous. Germline CDR1 is SGHTA and CDR2 is FQGTGA. There are 13 residues in the CDR3. With 5 bases removed from V and 9 bases from J, the gap between germline ends came to 14 bases. Here the CDR3 reads CASSLHPGREQFF. CDR3 nucleotide sequence: TGTGCCAGCAGCCTCCATCCTGGACGTGAGCAGTTCTTC.

The gene calls are TRBV7-9 and TRBJ1-3; 7 bases agree with TRBD1. Germline V gene data show CDR1 as SEHNR and CDR2 as FQNEAQ (reference sequence). The CDR3 is 15 residues long. V was pared by 5 bases and J by 0 bases, with 4 bases of the junction left unmatched. The CDR3: CASSLGQLSGNTIYF. DNA of the CDR3: TGTGCCAGCAGCCTGGGACAGCTCTCTGGAAACACCATATATTTT.

The chain has TRBV6-5 and TRBJ1-2, with D uncertain. The CDR3 length is 13 residues. Germline CDR1 is MNHEY and CDR2 is SVGAGI. Between the trimmed V and J ends, which lost 5 bases and 4 bases, there was a span of 11 bases. The CDR3 DNA follows: TGTGCCAGCAGTCGGACTGCGGTCTATGGCTACACCTTC. It is translated as CASSRTAVYGYTF.

This clonotype appeared a few times. The junction departs from germline at one end; a sequencing error may be responsible. The rearrangement joins TRBV7-7 to TRBJ1-5; D is undetermined. The CDR3 sequence is 16 residues long. Germline values: CDR1 SSHAT, CDR2 FNYEAQ (reference sequence). CDR3 loop: CASSLAGRHSNQPQHF. The CDR3 nucleotides are TGTGCTAGCAGCTTAGCGGGAAGGCATAGCAATCAGCCCCAGCATTTT.

The chain has TRBV12-3 or TRBV12-4 and TRBJ1-5; perhaps TRBD1 as D (5 bases). This CDR3 has 16 amino acids. The V gene lost 6 bases and the J gene lost 6 bases, with 21 bases spanning the gap. DNA of the CDR3: TGTGCCAGCAGGTCCCAGGGATTTGGTTCGGGTCAGCCCCAGCATTTT. This sequence encodes CASRSQGFGSGQPQHF.